The T cell receptor beta chain described here comes from a study of T cell responses to AZD1222 COVID-19 vaccine. Study-level results: A mostly white British donor set with more females was recruited, and clonal diversity was possibly underestimated. Spike-wide coverage was observed for vaccine-associated CD4 TCRs, with dominant responses at 160-218 and 743-854. Within unmutated variant regions lay the reported targets of nearly half of spike-specific TCRs. Sampling that yielded the repertoires occurred only after the peak T cell response.

As concerns this clone: The antigen is not known.

Repertoires were generated with immunoSEQ multiplex PCR, while TCRdb's copy carries only in-frame clones and drops some. The profile shows 95,000 to 150,000 clones, 92% of them singletons. The CDR3 is 12 residues long. V was pared by 3 bases and J by 9 bases, with 6 bases between. This chain connects TRBV12-3 or TRBV12-4 to TRBJ1-6; D gene uncertain. The receptor was derived from an adult who received the AZD1222 COVID-19 vaccine. The sequencing used peripheral blood, collected 28 days after the second AZD1222 dose. The chain's CDR3 is CASSFVGSPLHF. CDR3 coding DNA: TGTGCCAGCAGTTTCGTAGGTTCACCCCTCCACTTT.